This T cell receptor beta chain was captured in a study of regulatory T cells in long-lasting Graves disease. Study as a whole: Patients newly diagnosed with Graves' had been on antithyroid drugs for under 3 months. Study-level points and caveats: Patients with persistent Graves' had lower TCR diversity than newly diagnosed patients.

Concerning this clonotype itself: What it binds is not known.

Germline V gives CDR1 MNHEY, CDR2 SVGEGT. V was pared by 7 bases and J by 4 bases, with 20 bases between. CDR3 length: 16 residues. Arm-PCR of CDR3 regions and iRepertoire HTBI primers were used to build TCR beta libraries. Methods used by the authors: The samples included 60 to 75 TRBV and some 14 TRBJ segments. TCRdb fed the multiplex PCR reads into MiXCR, producing one record per CDR3 protein. The V and J calls shown here were made by TCRdb, not taken from the authors' results. The sample yields around 250,000 distinct CDR3 sequences, around 18% seen once. Time point defined: newly diagnosed GD, antithyroid drugs for less than 3 months. Preparation of the TCR library used RNA extracted from PBMCs. This sample also belongs to another study, concerning T cells in Graves' hyperthyroidism and ophthalmopathy.

This TCR was sampled from a woman in her 30s with Graves disease. The sample here was peripheral blood mononuclear cells (PBMCs), taken at new diagnosis, from a patient treated with antithyroid drugs. The V call is TRBV6-2 or TRBV6-3, the J call TRBJ2-1; D is undetermined. The CDR3 bases are TGTGCCAGCACCCCTCCCCCTGGCGGCCGATACAATGAGCAGTTCTTC. This gives the protein CASTPPPGGRYNEQFF.